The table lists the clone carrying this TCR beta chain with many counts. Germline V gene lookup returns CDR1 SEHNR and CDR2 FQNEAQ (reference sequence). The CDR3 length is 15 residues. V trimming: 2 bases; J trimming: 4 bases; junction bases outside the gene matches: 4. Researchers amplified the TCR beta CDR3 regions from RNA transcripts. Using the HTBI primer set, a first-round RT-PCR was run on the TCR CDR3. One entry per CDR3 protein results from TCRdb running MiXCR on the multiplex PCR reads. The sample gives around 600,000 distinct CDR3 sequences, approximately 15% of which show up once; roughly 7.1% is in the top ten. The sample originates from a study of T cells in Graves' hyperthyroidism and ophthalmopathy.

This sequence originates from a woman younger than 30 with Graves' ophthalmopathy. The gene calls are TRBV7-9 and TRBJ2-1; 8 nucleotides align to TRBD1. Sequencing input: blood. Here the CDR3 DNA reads TGTGCCAGCAGCTTACTCGGGACAGGTTACAATGAGCAGTTCTTC. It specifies CASSLLGTGYNEQFF.